The 24 T cell receptor beta chains below were found in one sample sequenced in a study of T cell repertoires in cytomegalovirus infection (dated by TCRdb to about 2019). TCRdb shows the sequencer as Illumina HiSeq 1500. The raw public data were reprocessed by TCRdb itself: fastp quality trimming at Q25, MiXCR clonotype calling, in-frame beta chains only. Identical CDR3 proteins give one entry, which carries the most common genes and DNA. This sample lists 200,000 to 300,000 distinct CDR3 sequences; roughly 13% were detected once. 8.8% of the sample lies in the top ten. Material: PBMCs. These receptors were collected from a human donor in good health (CMV status not recorded). Some clones in this sample may be carry-over from other donors' samples.

This clonotype has a count of ten or more. This chain connects TRBV10-3 to TRBJ2-2; tentatively, D is TRBD1 or TRBD2 (7 bases each). The CDR3 totals 14 residues. The germline gives CDR1 ENHRY, CDR2 SYGVKD. With 8 bases removed from V and 1 base from J, the gap between germline ends came to 11 bases. CDR3 loop: CAIGGDRNTGELFF. In DNA, the CDR3 is TGTGCCATCGGGGGGGACAGGAACACCGGGGAGCTGTTTTTT.

The J gene is TRBJ2-7, the V gene TRBV2; D might be TRBD1 (5 bases). CDR1 and CDR2 from the germline V gene are SNHLY and FYNNEI. The CDR3 runs 13 residues. V lost 6 bases, J lost 3 bases, and 12 bases lay in between. CDR3 DNA: TGTGCCAGCAGGGAAAGACAGATCTACGAGCAGTACTTC. Amino acids: CASRERQIYEQYF.

This clonotype appeared a few times. The CDR3 sequence: CASSEWYEQFF. CDR3 sequence (DNA): TGTGCCAGCAGTGAATGGTATGAGCAGTTCTTC. The V call is TRBV6-1, the J call TRBJ2-1; D gene uncertain. Germline V gene lookup returns CDR1 MNHNS and CDR2 SASEGT. Between the trimmed V and J ends, which lost 2 bases and 8 bases, there was a span of 4 bases. CDR3 size: 11 residues.

This clonotype was seen many times. This chain joins TRBV18 and TRBJ2-1; 7 bases are shared with TRBD1. Trimming removed 3 bases from V and 9 bases from J; junction bases left unmatched: 2. The CDR3 loop spans 12 amino acids. The germline V gene has CDR1 KGHSH and CDR2 LQKENI. This CDR3 reads CASSPDRAEQFF. In DNA, the CDR3 is TGTGCCAGCTCACCCGACAGGGCTGAGCAGTTCTTC.

This clonotype was found many times. The chain combines TRBV28 with TRBJ2-2; 10 bases agree with TRBD1. Germline CDR1 MDHEN, CDR2 SYDVKM. The CDR3 contains 17 residues. Trimming cost V 3 bases and J 5 bases; bases outside gene matches: 9. The CDR3 reads CASSFPKTGGATGELFF. DNA for the CDR3: TGTGCCAGCAGTTTCCCCAAGACAGGGGGCGCAACCGGGGAGCTGTTTTTT.

This clonotype was found many times. The genes are TRBV5-1 and TRBJ1-1; D is possibly TRBD1 (5 bases). This CDR3 region has 16 residues. Germline V CDR1 and CDR2: SGHRS, YFSETQ. V gave up 0 bases and J gave up 5 bases, with 17 bases separating them. The CDR3 protein is CASSLGIDRWGTEAFF. CDR3 coding DNA: TGCGCCAGCAGCTTGGGAATAGACAGATGGGGGACTGAAGCTTTCTTT.

This clonotype was observed many times. The chain is built from TRBV7-2 and TRBJ1-2, with D possibly TRBD1 on 6 matching bases. V dropped 1 base and J dropped 0 bases, with 24 bases sitting between them. Germline V gene sequence: CDR1 SGHTA, CDR2 FQGNSA. The CDR3 runs to 20 residues. CDR3 residues: CASSLGPETGMGPANYGYTF. In nucleotides, the CDR3 is TGTGCCAGCAGCTTAGGTCCCGAAACAGGGATGGGACCTGCTAACTATGGCTACACCTTC.

This clonotype was recorded at least ten times. The rearrangement uses TRBV19 and TRBJ1-1; a weak D match, TRBD1 (5 bases). Germline V gene data show CDR1 as LNHDA and CDR2 as SQIVND (reference sequence). This CDR3 contains 14 residues. V was trimmed by 7 bases and J by 4 bases, leaving 16 bases between them. Written as DNA, the CDR3 is TGTGCCAGTACCCATTGGTCGGGGGGCACTGAAGCTTTCTTT. Protein: CASTHWSGGTEAFF. The variable domain in full, with the rest retrieved from reference TRBV19 and TRBJ1-1, is DGGITQSPKYLFRKEGQNVTLSCEQNLNHDAMYWYRQDPGQGLRLIYYSQIVNDFQKGDIAEGYSVSREKKESFPLTVTSAQKNPTAFYLCASTHWSGGTEAFFGQGTRLTVV.

This clonotype was picked up a small number of times. This rearrangement joins TRBV6-2 or TRBV6-3 to TRBJ2-7; 9 positions match TRBD1. The CDR3 loop spans 14 amino acids. Germline V gene data show CDR1 as MNHEY and CDR2 as SVGEGT. V lost 6 bases to trimming and J lost 3 bases; unmatched junction nucleotides: 6. CDR3 sequence reads: CASRETGGVYEQYF. The CDR3 DNA sequence: TGTGCCAGCAGGGAGACAGGGGGTGTCTACGAGCAGTACTTC.

CDR3 DNA: TGTGCCAGCAGTCCCGGACAGGGGATAGTGTCAGCTTTCTTT. This codes for CASSPGQGIVSAFF. This rearrangement joins TRBV14 to TRBJ1-1; TRBD1 aligns across 9 bases. V lost 6 bases to trimming and J lost 10 bases; unmatched junction nucleotides: 12. The CDR3 spans 14 residues. Germline V lookup: CDR1 SGHDN, CDR2 FVKESK.

This clonotype was counted between two and nine times. The chain is built from TRBV29-1 and TRBJ2-5; D remains unclear. The CDR3 has 13 amino acids. The germline V gene has CDR1 SQVTM and CDR2 ANQGSEA. The V and J ends lost 4 bases and 5 bases respectively, with 14 bases between them. The CDR3 nucleotides are TGCAGCGTTGCGGCAGGTACTGCGGAGACCCAGTACTTC. Protein product: CSVAAGTAETQYF.

This clonotype occurred many times. The chain uses TRBV6-5 and TRBJ1-4; 10 positions agree with TRBD1. The CDR3 has 15 amino acids. Germline V gene lookup returns CDR1 MNHEY and CDR2 SVGAGI. J was trimmed by 8 bases and V by 1 base; bases with no gene match: 4. The CDR3 DNA sequence: TGTGCCAGCAGTTACTGGGGACAGGGGAGCGAAAAACTGTTTTTT. This sequence encodes CASSYWGQGSEKLFF.

This clonotype came up a few times. The chain links TRBV29-1 to TRBJ2-1; 12 nucleotides match TRBD2. The germline V gene encodes CDR1 SQVTM and CDR2 ANQGSEA. Unmatched junction bases numbered 2, after V lost 3 bases and J lost 8 bases. The CDR3 extends over 13 amino acids. The CDR3 spells CSVDLAGGYEQFF. CDR3 in DNA: TGCAGCGTTGACCTAGCGGGAGGGTATGAGCAGTTCTTC.

This clonotype showed up many times. The J gene is TRBJ2-5, the V gene TRBV7-9; TRBD2 is a possible D gene (6 bases). Germline V gives CDR1 SEHNR, CDR2 FQNEAQ (reference sequence). The CDR3 runs to 14 residues. V was shortened by 7 bases and J by 5 bases, with 17 bases between the two germline ends. The CDR3 spells CASTPPGVGETQYF. The CDR3 DNA reads TGTGCCAGCACCCCTCCGGGGGTGGGGGAGACCCAGTACTTC.

This clonotype was seen many times. The rearrangement links TRBV4-1 to TRBJ1-4; D gene unclear. Trimming stripped 0 bases from V and 1 base from J, with 6 bases between. CDR1 MGHRA and CDR2 YSYEKL come from the germline V gene. This CDR3 has 15 residues. CDR3: CASSQDGRTNEKLFF. CDR3 DNA sequence: TGCGCCAGCAGCCAAGATGGGAGAACTAATGAAAAACTGTTTTTT.

This clonotype was seen many times. The rearrangement uses TRBV7-8 and TRBJ1-3; 8 bases agree with TRBD1. Germline V lookup: CDR1 SGHVS, CDR2 FQNEAQ. The CDR3 is made up of 14 amino acids. Trimming removed 5 bases from V and 0 bases from J; junction bases left unmatched: 0. This CDR3 is CASSTGGSGNTIYF. The CDR3 DNA is TGTGCCAGCAGCACAGGGGGCTCTGGAAACACCATATATTTT.

Details on this clonotype: This may arise from a read error, as a much more abundant clone is one base away. The rearrangement links TRBV7-8 to TRBJ1-5, with a tentative D call TRBD1 (6 bases). CDR1 SGHVS and CDR2 FQNEAQ come from the germline V gene. This CDR3 is 15 amino acids long. Trimming removed 5 bases from V and 4 bases from J, with 15 bases in between. The chain's CDR3 is CASSMGGALNQPQHF. CDR3 nucleotides: TGTGCCAGCAGCATGGGGGGGGCCCTTAATCAGCCCCAGCATTTT.

This rearrangement joins TRBV29-1 to TRBJ1-2; 8 nucleotides align to TRBD1. The CDR3 is 13 residues long. Germline CDR1 and CDR2: SQVTM and ANQGSEA. The J segment lost 0 bases and the V segment lost 8 bases, leaving 5 bases of the junction unmatched. CDR3 in amino acids: CSTGQGANYGYTF. DNA of the CDR3: TGCAGCACTGGACAGGGAGCTAACTATGGCTACACCTTC.

The rearrangement joins TRBV5-1 to TRBJ1-6; TRBD1 might be the D (5 bases). Deletions cut 2 bases from V and 5 bases from J, with 11 bases between. Looked up from germline, CDR1 is SGHRS and CDR2 is YFSETQ. This CDR3 comprises 15 residues. CDR3 sequence (DNA): TGCGCCAGCAGCTTCTCGGGGACTGATAATTCACCCCTCCACTTT. Its protein is CASSFSGTDNSPLHF. Variable domain in full (rest from reference TRBV5-1 and TRBJ1-6): KAGVTQTPRYLIKTRGQQVTLSCSPISGHRSVSWYQQTPGQGLQFLFEYFSETQRNKGNFPGRFSGRQFSNSRSEMNVSTLELGDSALYLCASSFSGTDNSPLHFGNGTRLTVT.

Here the CDR3 reads CASSYYRTGVGETQYF. CDR3 nucleotide sequence: TGTGCCAGCAGTTACTACAGGACAGGGGTGGGAGAGACCCAGTACTTC. The chain joins TRBV27 to TRBJ2-5, with 9 bases aligning to TRBD1. V shed 4 bases and J 4 bases; nucleotides not matched to a gene: 10. CDR3 length: 16 residues. Germline CDR1 reads MNHEY; CDR2 reads SMNVEV (reference sequence).

The V and J genes are TRBV20-1 and TRBJ2-7; 7 bases agree with TRBD2. This CDR3 spans 13 amino acids. V dropped 6 bases and J dropped 2; count of bases not matched to a gene: 7. Germline-derived CDR1 and CDR2 are DFQATT and SNEGSKA (reference sequence). Written as DNA, the CDR3 is TGCAGTGCGGGAAGTCTAGCGGCCTACGAGCAGTACTTC. As protein: CSAGSLAAYEQYF.

Of note for this clonotype: This sequence may be a read error, since a much larger clone differs from it by one base. V is TRBV7-8 and J is TRBJ2-7; D possibly matches TRBD1 or TRBD2 (5 bases each). TRBJ2-1 matches the DNA end more closely, so the J call is doubtful. Looked up from germline, CDR1 is SGHVS and CDR2 is FQNEAQ. The CDR3 is 14 residues long. CDR3 amino acids: CASSLRDGSYEQFF. The DNA for the CDR3 is TGTGCCAGCAGCCTCCGGGACGGATCCTACGAGCAGTTCTTC.

This clonotype was detected only a few times. The chain is built from TRBV2 and TRBJ2-2; D is undetermined. Germline V gene sequence: CDR1 SNHLY, CDR2 FYNNEI. V was shortened by 8 bases and J by 2 bases, with 6 bases between the two germline ends. CDR3 length: 12 amino acids. CDR3 in DNA: TGTGCCAGCGGGTTTAACACCGGGGAGCTGTTTTTT. Its translation: CASGFNTGELFF.

This clonotype was recorded a few times. The gene calls are TRBV6-2 or TRBV6-3 and TRBJ1-2, with a possible D match to TRBD1 (6 bases). V lost 7 bases and J 5 bases, leaving 20 bases between the germline ends. CDR3 length equals 15 residues. Germline values: CDR1 MNHEY, CDR2 SVGEGT. DNA of the CDR3: TGTGCCAGCAACGAACTTTCCGGGACACCATATGGCTACACCTTC. Translating it yields CASNELSGTPYGYTF.